This T cell receptor beta chain was captured in a study of T cell responses to AZD1222 COVID-19 vaccine. A remark on this clone: Antigen unknown.

Study-wide results and caveats: CD4 TCRs associated with vaccination spanned spike, dominating at 160-218 and 743-854. Clonal diversity may have been underestimated, and the donors were mostly white British, with more females than males. Unmutated variant regions reportedly attract nearly half of all spike-specific TCRs.

Second-dose groups at about 4 or about 12 weeks were pooled. Sequencing was performed with immunoSEQ multiplex PCR; in TCRdb, only in-frame clones are kept and a portion is missing. The sample shows about 150,000 clones, around nine tenths of them seen only once. The CDR3 contains 13 residues. J gave up 3 bases and V 3 bases, and 4 bases lay outside the gene matches. Germline-derived CDR1 and CDR2 are GTSNPN and SVGIG (reference sequence). The material sequenced was peripheral blood, taken 28 days after the second AZD1222 dose. The TCR comes from an adult who received the AZD1222 COVID-19 vaccine. V gene TRBV30 combines with J gene TRBJ1-1; 7 bases align to TRBD1. In nucleotides, the CDR3 is TGTGCCTGGAGGGCCACAGGGGACACTGAAGCTTTCTTT. Amino acid sequence: CAWRATGDTEAFF.